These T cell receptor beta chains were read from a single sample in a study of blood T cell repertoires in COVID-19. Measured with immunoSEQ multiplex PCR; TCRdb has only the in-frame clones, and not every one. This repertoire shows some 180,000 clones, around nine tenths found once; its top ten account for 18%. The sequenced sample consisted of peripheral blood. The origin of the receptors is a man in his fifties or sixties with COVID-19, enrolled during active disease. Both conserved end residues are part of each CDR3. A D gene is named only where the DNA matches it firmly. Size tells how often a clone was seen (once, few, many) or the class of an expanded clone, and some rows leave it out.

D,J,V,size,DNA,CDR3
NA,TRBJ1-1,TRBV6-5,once,TGTGCCAGCAGAATTCAGGCTATGAACACTGAAGCTTTCTTT,CASRIQAMNTEAFF
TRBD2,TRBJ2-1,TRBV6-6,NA,TGTGCCAGCAAGGGTCGGGAGGGTGCCCCCTACAATGAGCAGTTCTTC,CASKGREGAPYNEQFF
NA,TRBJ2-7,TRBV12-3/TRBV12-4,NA,TGTGCCAGCAGCCGGGAGAGCTCCTACGAGCAGTACTTC,CASSRESSYEQYF
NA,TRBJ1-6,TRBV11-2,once,TGTGCCAGCAGCTTAGTCCCCTCGGGTAATTCACCCCTCCACTTT,CASSLVPSGNSPLHF
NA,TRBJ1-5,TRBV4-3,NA,TGCGCCAGCAGCCAAGAATTATCTCAGCCCCAGCATTTT,CASSQELSQPQHF
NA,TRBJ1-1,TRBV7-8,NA,TGTGCCAGCACCCGACGTCAGGGAACTGAAGCTTTCTTT,CASTRRQGTEAFF
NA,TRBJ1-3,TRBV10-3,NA,TGTGCCATCAGTAACGAGGGGGCTGGAAACACCATATATTTT,CAISNEGAGNTIYF
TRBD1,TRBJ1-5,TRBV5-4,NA,TGTGCCAGCAGCCCTGGACAGGGTAAGCCCCAGCATTTT,CASSPGQGKPQHF
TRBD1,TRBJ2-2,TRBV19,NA,TGTGCCAGTAGTCCGGGTGAGCACAGGGGGCTCTTAAGGAGCACCGGGGAGCTGTTTTTT,CASSPGEHRGLLRSTGELFF
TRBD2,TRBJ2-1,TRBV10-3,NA,TGTGCCATCAAGGGGACTAGCGGTTACAATGAGCAGTTCTTC,CAIKGTSGYNEQFF
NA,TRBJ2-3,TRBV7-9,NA,TGTGCCAGCAGCCCCCCCAGTTTGTATTTT,CASSPPSLYF
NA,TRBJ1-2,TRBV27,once,TGTGCCAGCAGTTCCCACTCGAACTATGGCTACACCTTC,CASSSHSNYGYTF
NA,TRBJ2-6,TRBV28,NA,TGTGCCAGCAGCCTACTGACTGGGGCCAACGTCCTGACTTTC,CASSLLTGANVLTF
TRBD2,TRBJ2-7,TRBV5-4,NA,TGTGCCAGCAGCTCGGGACTAGCGGGAGGTTTCGAGCAGTACTTC,CASSSGLAGGFEQYF
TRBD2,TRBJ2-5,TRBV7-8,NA,TGTGCCAGCAGCTCGGCGGGCGGGGGACGGGAGACCCAGTACTTC,CASSSAGGGRETQYF
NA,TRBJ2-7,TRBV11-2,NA,TGTGCCAGCAGCTTAGAGACAGGCTCCCTCTACGAGCAGTACTTC,CASSLETGSLYEQYF
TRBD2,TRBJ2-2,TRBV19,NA,TGTGCCAGTAGCCCGCCCGGGAGGGTGAACACCGGGGAGCTGTTTTTT,CASSPPGRVNTGELFF
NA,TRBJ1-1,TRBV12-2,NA,TGTGCAAGTCGTCAACATCCGGGACAGGACAACGTTGAAGCTTTCTTT,CASRQHPGQDNVEAFF
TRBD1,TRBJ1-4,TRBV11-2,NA,TGTGCCAGCAGCCTAACAGGGGGTTCTCGGTCGTTGGGTGAAAAACTGTTTTTT,CASSLTGGSRSLGEKLFF
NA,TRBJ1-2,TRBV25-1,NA,TGTGCCAGCAGTGAATCGAAAGCGAACTATGGCTACACCTTC,CASSESKANYGYTF
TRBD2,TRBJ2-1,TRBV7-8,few,TGTGCCAGCAGCTGGGTAGCGGGTGGGAGACGAAATGAGCAGTTCTTC,CASSWVAGGRRNEQFF